Included here is one TCR beta chain sequence, with context. A J-beta primer mix and a sample-barcoded 5' primer were used in a second PCR of about 7 to 12 cycles. MiXCR, applied by TCRdb to the 5' RACE reads, yields one record per CDR3 protein. In the table there are more than 1,400,000 distinct CDR3 sequences, around 42% of which are singletons. Trimming took off 4 bases at V and 1 base at J, with 12 bases between the two ends. The CDR3 runs to 15 residues. The record originates from a study of blood T cells in healthy people across ages. The receptor was isolated from a woman aged 18 to 35 in good health. V gene TRBV12-3 or TRBV12-4 combines with J gene TRBJ2-3; no clear D gene. Specimen: blood. For the CDR3, the DNA is TGTGCCAGCAGTTCCGTTGCCCGGGGCACAGATACGCAGTATTTT. Translation gives CASSSVARGTDTQYF.